This T cell receptor beta chain was recorded in a study of cytomegalovirus exposure and HLA in healthy donors. Study background: There were some 81 million unique TCRs (from HLA-typed donors) in an early data release. Study-wide findings and caveats: Later analysis placed DRB1 highest and HLA-C lowest in TCR association rates, which differed by HLA locus. Productive status was seen about 87% or about 30% of the time for most TCR beta V segments in an earlier analysis. A later analysis found that most CMV-associated TCR beta chains appeared HLA-restricted.

PCR employed 60 Vbeta and 13 Jbeta primers. Generated by immunoSEQ multiplex PCR, the TCRdb table keeps only in-frame clones and is missing some. This sample contains approximately 150,000 clones. As concerns this clone: Antigen: not known.

V was shortened by 4 bases and J by 3 bases, with 6 bases between the two germline ends. CDR1 and CDR2 (germline): MRHNA, SNTAGT. The CDR3 consists of 13 residues. The receptor comes from a male donor in good health and CMV-seronegative. V and J are TRBV6-4 and TRBJ2-2; tentatively, D is TRBD2 (6 bases). Sequencing was done on a sample of PBMCs. The CDR3 sequence: CASSAGDTGELFF. CDR3 nucleotide sequence: TGTGCCAGCAGTGCGGGAGACACCGGGGAGCTGTTTTTT.